This T cell receptor beta chain is from a study of blood T cell repertoires in COVID-19. For the study at large: COVID-19 samples collected from the United States, Italy and Spain covered acute and convalescent phases. The cDNA or gDNA used as material had been derived from T cells, B-cell-depleted T cells, or PBMCs.

V lost 4 bases to trimming and J lost 0 bases, with 18 bases between them. Germline V gene lookup returns CDR1 LGHNA and CDR2 YSLEER. The CDR3 totals 17 residues. The authors' processing: Amplification from reference gene primers served as the basis for estimated nucleated cell counts. Some clones are missing from TCRdb's copy, which holds only in-frame ones; the method was immunoSEQ multiplex PCR. The DNA gave D and trimming, while V, J and clone size come from that table. This repertoire shows roughly 43,000 clones, about four fifths found once; its top ten account for roughly 45%. Sequencing was performed on peripheral blood. The sequence was collected from an elderly woman with acute or convalescent COVID-19. This sequence joins TRBV4-3 and TRBJ1-2; D unresolved. The CDR3 sequence: CASSRSRSGASNYGYTF. CDR3 bases: TGCGCCAGCAGCCGCTCAAGGTCGGGAGCCTCTAACTATGGCTACACCTTC.